One sample yielded the 2 T cell receptor beta chains listed below, sequenced in a study of identical twins. TCRdb recomputed calls from the 5' RACE reads with MiXCR, one row per CDR3 protein. This sample has hundreds of thousands of distinct CDR3 sequences, with 8.6% found just once. The same data also went into a second study, on yellow fever vaccine responses in identical twins.

The specimen sequenced was PBMCs. Source of these receptors: a woman between 18 and 30 years old in good health.

This chain connects TRBV3-1 to TRBJ1-6; 7 positions agree with TRBD1. The CDR3 has 14 amino acids. Germline trimming cut 8 bases from V and 1 base from J; bases unmatched to any gene: 2. CDR1 is LGHDT and CDR2 is YNNKEL in the germline V gene (reference sequence). In DNA, the CDR3 is TGTGCCAGCGCACAGGGGTCCTATAATTCACCCCTCCACTTT. Residues: CASAQGSYNSPLHF.

The table lists this clonotype with many counts. The chain uses TRBV24-1 and TRBJ2-7, with D possibly called TRBD1 or TRBD2 (5 bases each). The CDR3 runs 13 residues. CDR1 is KGHDR, CDR2 SFDVKD, per germline. Trimming removed 2 bases from V and 6 bases from J, with 10 bases in between. CDR3 sequence: CATSDWSGGEQYF. The CDR3 region has the DNA TGTGCCACCAGTGATTGGTCTGGGGGCGAGCAGTACTTC.